A selection of T cell receptor beta chains follows, all from one sample in a study of CD8 T cells in Susac syndrome. TCRdb called the immunoSEQ multiplex PCR reads again in MiXCR, with one record for every CDR3 protein. This sample yields just under 150,000 distinct CDR3 sequences, of which roughly 95% are seen a single time; 0.075% to 0.1% belongs to the top ten. The specimen was CD4+ T cells from PBMCs. Receptors originate from a human donor in good health. The CDR3 runs from the conserved cysteine through the conserved F or W. A D gene is named only where the DNA matches it firmly. For some rows the clone size is stated as once, few or many, or as a class when expanded; others skip it.

>TRBV2|-|few|TRBJ1-3
CASSGDSGNTIYF
TGTGCCAGCAGTGGGGACTCTGGAAACACCATATATTTT
>TRBV19|-|-|TRBJ2-1
CASSLLRGSEQFF
TGTGCCAGTAGTCTCCTGAGGGGGAGTGAGCAGTTCTTC
>TRBV5-1|TRBD2|-|TRBJ2-1
CASSSTSLGQFF
TGCGCCAGCAGCTCGACTAGCTTAGGGCAGTTCTTC
>TRBV7-2|-|-|TRBJ2-1
CASSLVQGGQGQFF
TGTGCCAGCAGCTTAGTACAGGGTGGCCAAGGACAGTTCTTC
>TRBV5-1|-|-|TRBJ2-1
CASSTLRDEQFF
TGCGCCAGCAGCACCCTTAGAGATGAGCAGTTCTTC
>TRBV12-3/TRBV12-4|TRBD2|-|TRBJ2-3
CASSIRTSGSVSDTQYF
TGTGCCAGCAGTATCCGGACTAGCGGGAGTGTCTCAGATACGCAGTATTTT
>TRBV29-1|-|-|TRBJ2-1
CSAPFGTRVSYNEQFF
TGCAGCGCTCCTTTTGGGACGCGAGTCTCCTACAATGAGCAGTTCTTC
>TRBV6-4|-|-|TRBJ1-2
CASSEAATNYGYTF
TGTGCCAGCAGTGAAGCGGCAACTAACTATGGCTACACCTTC
>TRBV5-1|-|-|TRBJ1-1
CASSRTLQNTEAFF
TGCGCCAGCAGCCGCACTTTACAGAACACTGAAGCTTTCTTT
>TRBV25-1|-|-|TRBJ1-1
CASSEPAGQNTEAFF
TGTGCCAGCAGTGAGCCTGCAGGCCAGAACACTGAAGCTTTCTTT
>TRBV15|-|-|TRBJ2-7
CATSRDKETALVNEQYF
TGTGCCACCAGCAGAGACAAAGAGACAGCCCTAGTTAACGAGCAGTACTTC
>TRBV29-1|TRBD1|-|TRBJ2-7
CSVRWRQGISYEQYF
TGCAGCGTGAGATGGAGACAGGGGATTTCCTACGAGCAGTACTTC
>TRBV5-4|-|-|TRBJ2-3
CASTLGAGMGTDTQYF
TGTGCCAGCACCCTGGGGGCGGGAATGGGAACAGATACGCAGTATTTT
>TRBV7-8|-|once|TRBJ2-7
CASSKKRDPLLEQYF
TGTGCCAGCAGCAAAAAACGGGACCCACTACTCGAGCAGTACTTC
>TRBV11-1|TRBD1|once|TRBJ1-2
CASSSGQGVGGYTF
TGTGCCAGCAGCTCGGGACAGGGGGTTGGAGGCTACACCTTC
>TRBV13|-|-|TRBJ1-2
CASSHTSYGYTF
TGTGCCAGCAGTCACACGAGTTATGGCTACACCTTC
>TRBV13|TRBD2|-|TRBJ2-3
CASSLLTSGSGDTQYF
TGTGCCAGCAGCTTGTTGACTAGCGGGAGTGGAGATACGCAGTATTTT
>TRBV5-1|-|-|TRBJ2-2
CASSFGLIANTGELFF
TGCGCCAGCAGCTTTGGACTGATTGCGAACACCGGGGAGCTGTTTTTT
>TRBV14|-|-|TRBJ2-7
CASSQATTISEQYF
TGTGCCAGCAGCCAAGCAACTACTATCTCTGAGCAGTACTTC
>TRBV12-3/TRBV12-4|TRBD1|-|TRBJ1-5
CASSPQGASNQPQHF
TGTGCCAGCAGTCCACAGGGGGCCAGCAATCAGCCCCAGCATTTT
>TRBV6-2/TRBV6-3|TRBD2|-|TRBJ2-2
CASRRLAVGNTGELFF
TGTGCCAGCAGGAGACTAGCGGTTGGGAACACCGGGGAGCTGTTTTTT
>TRBV19|TRBD1|once|TRBJ1-5
CASRADRVAQPQHF
TGTGCCAGTAGGGCCGACAGGGTCGCCCAGCCCCAGCATTTT
>TRBV12-5|TRBD1|-|TRBJ1-4
CASGPGQWNNEKLFF
TGTGCTAGTGGCCCGGGACAGTGGAATAATGAAAAACTGTTTTTT
>TRBV18|-|-|TRBJ2-1
CASQQLRDDNNEQFF
TGTGCCAGCCAACAACTCCGGGACGATAACAATGAGCAGTTCTTC
>TRBV29-1|TRBD1|-|TRBJ2-3
CSVARDRGFRVTQYF
TGCAGCGTTGCGAGGGACAGGGGATTTAGGGTTACGCAGTATTTT
>TRBV7-6|TRBD2|-|TRBJ2-7
CASSLGTSGRAGHEQYF
TGTGCCAGCAGCTTAGGAACTAGCGGGAGGGCCGGCCACGAGCAGTACTTC
>TRBV9|TRBD1|-|TRBJ1-1
CASSEYRGPNTEAFF
TGTGCCAGCAGCGAATACAGGGGGCCGAACACTGAAGCTTTCTTT
>TRBV5-1|-|-|TRBJ1-1
CASSLADRLNTEAFF
TGCGCCAGCAGCTTGGCCGACAGATTGAACACTGAAGCTTTCTTT
>TRBV7-9|-|-|TRBJ1-1
CASSLRGRYTEAFF
TGTGCCAGCAGCTTAAGGGGCAGATACACTGAAGCTTTCTTT
>TRBV27|TRBD2|-|TRBJ2-1
CASSSGLVYPYNEQFF
TGTGCCAGCAGTTCGGGACTAGTTTATCCCTACAATGAGCAGTTCTTC
>TRBV29-1|-|-|TRBJ2-1
CSVWTVLYNEQFF
TGCAGCGTTTGGACAGTCCTCTACAATGAGCAGTTCTTC
>TRBV19|TRBD2|-|TRBJ2-1
CASSRLAGDNEQFF
TGTGCCAGTAGTAGACTAGCGGGGGACAATGAGCAGTTCTTC
>TRBV3-1|TRBD2|-|TRBJ2-1
CASSSLAASSYNEQFF
TGTGCCAGCAGCTCCCTAGCGGCTAGCTCCTACAATGAGCAGTTCTTC
>TRBV12-3/TRBV12-4|TRBD1|-|TRBJ1-2
CASTIKRDRLSYGYTF
TGTGCCAGCACCATCAAAAGGGACAGGCTCTCCTATGGCTACACCTTC
>TRBV29-1|-|-|TRBJ1-6
CSVAGGAGSSSPLHF
TGCAGCGTTGCCGGGGGGGCAGGGAGTAGTTCACCCCTCCACTTT
>TRBV20-1|-|-|TRBJ2-3
CSAIHVSTDTQYF
TGCAGTGCTATTCACGTCAGCACAGATACGCAGTATTTT
>TRBV7-9|-|once|TRBJ2-4
CASSPRGARGNIQYF
TGTGCCAGCAGTCCGAGGGGGGCCCGCGGGAACATTCAGTACTTC
>TRBV20-1|TRBD2|-|TRBJ2-3
CSATPGLAIDTQYF
TGCAGTGCTACTCCGGGACTAGCGATAGATACGCAGTATTTT
>TRBV10-3|-|-|TRBJ2-5
CAIRGNEETQYF
TGTGCCATCAGGGGAAATGAAGAGACCCAGTACTTC
>TRBV20-1|-|-|TRBJ1-5
CSARRQSNQPQHF
TGCAGTGCTAGGCGACAGTCAAATCAGCCCCAGCATTTT
>TRBV12-3/TRBV12-4|TRBD2|once|TRBJ2-2
CASSPLAGNNGELFF
TGTGCCAGCAGTCCCCTAGCGGGAAATAACGGGGAGCTGTTTTTT
>TRBV30|-|-|TRBJ1-3
CALQGGNTIYF
TGTGCCTTACAGGGAGGAAACACCATATATTTT
>TRBV9|-|-|TRBJ2-1
CASSVAMRGASDEQFF
TGTGCCAGCAGCGTAGCTATGCGGGGAGCTAGCGATGAGCAGTTCTTC
>TRBV4-1|TRBD2|-|TRBJ2-7
CASSQELADRTYEQYF
TGCGCCAGCAGCCAAGAGCTAGCGGACCGAACCTACGAGCAGTACTTC
>TRBV5-1|-|-|TRBJ2-5
CASSLDRGRETQYF
TGCGCCAGCAGCTTGGACAGAGGGCGAGAGACCCAGTACTTC
>TRBV4-1|-|-|TRBJ2-1
CASSQDRASLGNEQFF
TGCGCCAGCAGCCAAGATCGGGCTTCCTTAGGGAATGAGCAGTTCTTC
>TRBV10-3|TRBD1|-|TRBJ1-2
CAISGTGSNYGYTF
TGTGCCATCAGTGGGACAGGGTCCAACTATGGCTACACCTTC
>TRBV9|-|-|TRBJ1-1
CASSVEGGRNTEAFF
TGTGCCAGCAGCGTAGAGGGAGGTAGGAACACTGAAGCTTTCTTT
>TRBV3-1|-|few|TRBJ2-7
CASSWTSYEQYF
TGTGCCAGCAGCTGGACCTCCTACGAGCAGTACTTC
>TRBV19|-|-|TRBJ1-2
CASRDTPDYGYTF
TGTGCCAGTAGAGACACGCCCGACTATGGCTACACCTTC
>TRBV27|-|few|TRBJ1-1
CASSFLGVNTEAFF
TGTGCCAGCAGTTTTTTGGGGGTCAACACTGAAGCTTTCTTT
>TRBV27|-|-|TRBJ2-1
CASSLYRVNEQFF
TGTGCCAGCAGTTTATACCGAGTTAATGAGCAGTTCTTC
>TRBV12-3/TRBV12-4|-|-|TRBJ2-4
CASSPTSNIQYF
TGTGCCAGCAGCCCAACGAGCAACATTCAGTACTTC
>TRBV20-1|TRBD2|-|TRBJ2-1
CSAPTSGSFEQFF
TGCAGTGCACCGACTAGCGGGAGTTTTGAGCAGTTCTTC
>TRBV19|-|-|TRBJ1-5
CASSIGRPLTTQHF
TGTGCCAGTAGTATTGGCAGGCCCTTGACGACCCAGCATTTT